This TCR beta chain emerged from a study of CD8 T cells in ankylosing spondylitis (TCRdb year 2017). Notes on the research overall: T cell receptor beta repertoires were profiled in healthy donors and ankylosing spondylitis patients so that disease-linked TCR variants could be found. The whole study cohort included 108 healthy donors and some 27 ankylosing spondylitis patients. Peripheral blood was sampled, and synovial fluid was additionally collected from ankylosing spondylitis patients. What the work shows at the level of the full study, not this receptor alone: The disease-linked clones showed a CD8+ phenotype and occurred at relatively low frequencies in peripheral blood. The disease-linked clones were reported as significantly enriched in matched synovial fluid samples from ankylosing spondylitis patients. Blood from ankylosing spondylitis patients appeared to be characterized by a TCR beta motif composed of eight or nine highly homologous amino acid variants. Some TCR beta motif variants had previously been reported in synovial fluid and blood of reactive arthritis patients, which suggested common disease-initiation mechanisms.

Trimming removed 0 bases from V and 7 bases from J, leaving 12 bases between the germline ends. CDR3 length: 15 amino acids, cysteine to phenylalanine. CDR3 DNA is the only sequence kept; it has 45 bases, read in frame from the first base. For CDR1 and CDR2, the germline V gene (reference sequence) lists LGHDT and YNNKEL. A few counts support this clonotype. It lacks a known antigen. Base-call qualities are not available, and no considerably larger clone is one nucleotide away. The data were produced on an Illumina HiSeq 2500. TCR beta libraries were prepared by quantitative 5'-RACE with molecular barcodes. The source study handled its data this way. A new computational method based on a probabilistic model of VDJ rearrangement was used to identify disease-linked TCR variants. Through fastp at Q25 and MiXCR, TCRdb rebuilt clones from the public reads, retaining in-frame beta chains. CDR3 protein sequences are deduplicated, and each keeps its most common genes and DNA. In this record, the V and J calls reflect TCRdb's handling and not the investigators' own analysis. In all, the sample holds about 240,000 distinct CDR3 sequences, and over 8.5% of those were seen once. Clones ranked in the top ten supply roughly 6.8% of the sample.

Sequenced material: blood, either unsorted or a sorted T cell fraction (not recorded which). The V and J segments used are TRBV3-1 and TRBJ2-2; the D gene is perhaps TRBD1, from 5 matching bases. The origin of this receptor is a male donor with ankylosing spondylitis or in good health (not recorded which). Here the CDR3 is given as CASSQDRGVVGELFF. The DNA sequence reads TGTGCCAGCAGCCAAGATAGGGGCGTGGTCGGGGAGCTGTTTTTT.